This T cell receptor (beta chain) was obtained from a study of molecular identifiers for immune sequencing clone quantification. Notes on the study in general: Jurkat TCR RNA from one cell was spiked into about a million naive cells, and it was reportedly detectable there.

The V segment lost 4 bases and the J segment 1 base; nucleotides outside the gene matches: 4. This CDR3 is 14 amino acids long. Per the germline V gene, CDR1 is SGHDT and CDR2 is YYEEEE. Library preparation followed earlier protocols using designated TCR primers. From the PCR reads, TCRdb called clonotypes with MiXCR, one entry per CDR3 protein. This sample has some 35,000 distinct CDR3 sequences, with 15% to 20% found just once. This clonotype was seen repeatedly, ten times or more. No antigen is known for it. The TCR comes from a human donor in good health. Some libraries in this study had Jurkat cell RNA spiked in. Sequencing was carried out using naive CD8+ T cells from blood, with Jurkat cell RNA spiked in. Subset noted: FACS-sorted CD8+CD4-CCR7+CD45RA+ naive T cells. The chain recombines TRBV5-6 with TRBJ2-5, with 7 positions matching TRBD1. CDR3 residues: CASSLGGSQETQYF. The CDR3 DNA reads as TGTGCCAGCAGCCTAGGGGGCAGCCAAGAGACCCAGTACTTC. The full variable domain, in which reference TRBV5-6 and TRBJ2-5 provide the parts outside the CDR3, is DAGVTQSPTHLIKTRGQQVTLRCSPKSGHDTVSWYQQALGQGPQFIFQYYEEEERQRGNFPDRFSGHQFPNYSSELNVNALLLGDSALYLCASSLGGSQETQYFGPGTRLLVL.